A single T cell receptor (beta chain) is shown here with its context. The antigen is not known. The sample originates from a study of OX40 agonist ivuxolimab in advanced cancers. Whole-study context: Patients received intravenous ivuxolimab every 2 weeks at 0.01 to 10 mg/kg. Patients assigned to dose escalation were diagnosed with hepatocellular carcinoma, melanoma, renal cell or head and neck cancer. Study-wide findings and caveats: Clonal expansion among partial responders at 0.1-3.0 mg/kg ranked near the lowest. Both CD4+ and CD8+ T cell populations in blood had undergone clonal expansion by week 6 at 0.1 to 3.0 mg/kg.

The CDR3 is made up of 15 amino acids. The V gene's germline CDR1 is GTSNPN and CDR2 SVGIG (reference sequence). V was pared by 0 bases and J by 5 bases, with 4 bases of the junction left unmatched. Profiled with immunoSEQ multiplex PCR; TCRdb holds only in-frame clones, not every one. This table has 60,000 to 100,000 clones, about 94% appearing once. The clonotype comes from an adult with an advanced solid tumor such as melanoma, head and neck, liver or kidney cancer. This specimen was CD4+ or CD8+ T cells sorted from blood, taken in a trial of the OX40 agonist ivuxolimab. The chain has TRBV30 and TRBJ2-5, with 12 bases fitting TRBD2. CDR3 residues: CAWSVLAGGWETQYF. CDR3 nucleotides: TGTGCCTGGAGTGTTCTAGCGGGAGGGTGGGAGACCCAGTACTTC.